This TCR beta chain was found in a study of cytomegalovirus exposure and HLA in healthy donors. Study-wide findings and caveats: The study carried out a later analysis of TCR beta sequences. It associated approximately 17,000 of them with specific HLA alleles at a false discovery rate of 0.05. Later analysis suggested most CMV-associated TCR beta chains were HLA-restricted. When a later analysis was performed, an Asian-associated ancestry cluster reportedly had fewer N-insertions than the approximately 680-donor mean.

As to this clone: What it recognizes is unknown.

Both 60 Vbeta primers and 13 Jbeta primers went into the PCR. Using immunoSEQ multiplex PCR, the repertoire was profiled, and TCRdb retains in-frame clones only, with some absent. The sample carries 110,000 or so clones, 67% recorded once. The length of the CDR3 is 14 residues. Trimming took off 0 bases at V and 8 bases at J, with 14 bases between the two ends. Germline CDR1 and CDR2: SGHNT and YYREEE (reference sequence). This chain joins TRBV5-4 and TRBJ1-2; a weak D match, TRBD1 (5 bases). The sequence came from a man younger than 35 in good health and CMV-seropositive. The sample taken for sequencing was PBMCs. The CDR3 protein is CASSLDSGKGGYTF. The CDR3 DNA is TGTGCCAGCAGCTTGGACTCAGGGAAAGGAGGCTACACCTTC. Combining the CDR3 with reference TRBV5-4 and TRBJ1-2 gives the whole variable domain ETGVTQSPTHLIKTRGQQVTLRCSSQSGHNTVSWYQQALGQGPQFIFQYYREEENGRGNFPPRFSGLQFPNYSSELNVNALELDDSALYLCASSLDSGKGGYTFGSGTRLTVV.